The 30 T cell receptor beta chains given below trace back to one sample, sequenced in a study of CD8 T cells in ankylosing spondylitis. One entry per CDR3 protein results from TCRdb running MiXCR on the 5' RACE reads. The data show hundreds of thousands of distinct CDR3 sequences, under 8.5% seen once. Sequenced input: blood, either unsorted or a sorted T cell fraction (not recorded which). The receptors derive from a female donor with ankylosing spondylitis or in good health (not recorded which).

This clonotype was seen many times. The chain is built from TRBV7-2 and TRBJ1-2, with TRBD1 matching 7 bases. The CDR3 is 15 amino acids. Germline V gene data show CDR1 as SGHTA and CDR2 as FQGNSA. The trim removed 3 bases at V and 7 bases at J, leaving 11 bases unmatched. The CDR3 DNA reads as TGTGCCAGCAGCTTCGGGACAGCGCTACTAAGTGGCTACACCTTC. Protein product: CASSFGTALLSGYTF. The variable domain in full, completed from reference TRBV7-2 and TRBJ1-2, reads GAGVSQSPSNKVTEKGKDVELRCDPISGHTALYWYRQSLGQGLEFLIYFQGNSAPDKSGLPSDRFSAERTGGSVSTLTIQRTQQEDSAVYLCASSFGTALLSGYTFGSGTRLTVV.

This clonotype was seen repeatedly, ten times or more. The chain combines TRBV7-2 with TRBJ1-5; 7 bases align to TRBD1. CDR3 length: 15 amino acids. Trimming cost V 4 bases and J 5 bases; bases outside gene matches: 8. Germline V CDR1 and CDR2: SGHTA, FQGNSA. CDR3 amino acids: CASSSTGQPYQPQHF. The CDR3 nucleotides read TGTGCCAGCAGCTCGACGGGACAGCCATATCAGCCCCAGCATTTT.

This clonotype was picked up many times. The CDR3 DNA follows: TGTGCCAGCAGTTTGAGTCAGGGAGGAAATCAGCCCCAGCATTTT. This translates into CASSLSQGGNQPQHF. The chain is built from TRBV12-3 or TRBV12-4 and TRBJ1-5; D is possibly TRBD1 (5 bases). Trimming shortened V by 3 bases and J by 4 bases, and 13 bases separated the two germline ends. CDR3 length equals 15 residues.

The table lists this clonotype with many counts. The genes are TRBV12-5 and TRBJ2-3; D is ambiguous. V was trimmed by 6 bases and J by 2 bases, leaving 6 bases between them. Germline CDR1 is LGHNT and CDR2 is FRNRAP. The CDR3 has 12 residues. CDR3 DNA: TGTGCTAGTGGCCTTAACACAGATACGCAGTATTTT. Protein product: CASGLNTDTQYF. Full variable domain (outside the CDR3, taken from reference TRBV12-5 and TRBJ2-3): DARVTQTPRHKVTEMGQEVTMRCQPILGHNTVFWYRQTMMQGLELLAYFRNRAPLDDSGMPKDRFSAEMPDATLATLKIQPSEPRDSAVYFCASGLNTDTQYFGPGTRLTVL.

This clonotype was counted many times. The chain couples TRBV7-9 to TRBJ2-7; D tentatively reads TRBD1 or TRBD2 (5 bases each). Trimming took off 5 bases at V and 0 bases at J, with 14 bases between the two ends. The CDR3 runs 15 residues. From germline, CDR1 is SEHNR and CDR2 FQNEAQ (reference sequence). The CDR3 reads CASSPRAGSSYEQYF. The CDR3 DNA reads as TGTGCCAGCAGCCCCCGGGCAGGGAGCTCCTACGAGCAGTACTTC.

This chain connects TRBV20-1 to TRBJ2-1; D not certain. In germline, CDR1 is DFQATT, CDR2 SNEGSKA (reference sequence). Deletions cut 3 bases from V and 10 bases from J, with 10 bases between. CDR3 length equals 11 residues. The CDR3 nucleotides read TGCAGTGCTAGCCGGACCGCGGAGCAGTTCTTC. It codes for CSASRTAEQFF.

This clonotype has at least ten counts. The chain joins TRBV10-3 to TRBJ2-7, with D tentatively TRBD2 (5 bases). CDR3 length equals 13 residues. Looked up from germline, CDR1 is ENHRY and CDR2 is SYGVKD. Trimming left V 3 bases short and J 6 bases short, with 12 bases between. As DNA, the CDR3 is TGTGCCATCAGTGACGTGCCTCGGGGCGAGCAGTACTTC. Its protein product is CAISDVPRGEQYF.

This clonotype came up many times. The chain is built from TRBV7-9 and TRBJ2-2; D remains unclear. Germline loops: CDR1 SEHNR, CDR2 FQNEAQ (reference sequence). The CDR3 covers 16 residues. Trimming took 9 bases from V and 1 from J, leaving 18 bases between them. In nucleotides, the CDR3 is TGTGCCAGGTCCGCTATCAGAGGCCTGAACACCGGGGAGCTGTTTTTT. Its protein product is CARSAIRGLNTGELFF. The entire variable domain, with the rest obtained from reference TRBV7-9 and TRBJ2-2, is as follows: DTGVSQNPRHKITKRGQNVTFRCDPISEHNRLYWYRQTLGQGPEFLTYFQNEAQLEKSRLLSDRFSAERPKGSFSTLEIQRTEQGDSAMYLCARSAIRGLNTGELFFGEGSRLTVL.

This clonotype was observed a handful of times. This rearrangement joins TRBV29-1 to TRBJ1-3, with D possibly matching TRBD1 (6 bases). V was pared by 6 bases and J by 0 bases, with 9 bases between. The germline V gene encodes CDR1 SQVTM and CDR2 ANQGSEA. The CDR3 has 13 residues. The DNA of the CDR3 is TGCAGCGTCGGGACAACCTCTGGAAACACCATATATTTT. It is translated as CSVGTTSGNTIYF.

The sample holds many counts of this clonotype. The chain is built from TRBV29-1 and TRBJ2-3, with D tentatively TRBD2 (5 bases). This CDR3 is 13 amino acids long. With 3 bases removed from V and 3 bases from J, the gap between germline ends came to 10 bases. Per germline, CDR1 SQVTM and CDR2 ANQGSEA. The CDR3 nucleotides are TGCAGCGTTGACGGGGTCGGGACAGATACGCAGTATTTT. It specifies CSVDGVGTDTQYF.

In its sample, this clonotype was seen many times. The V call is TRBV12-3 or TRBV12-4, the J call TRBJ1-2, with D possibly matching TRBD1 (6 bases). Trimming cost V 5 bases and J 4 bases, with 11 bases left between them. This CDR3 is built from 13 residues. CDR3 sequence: CASSQDSFYGYTF. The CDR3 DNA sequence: TGTGCCAGCAGTCAGGACAGTTTCTATGGCTACACCTTC.

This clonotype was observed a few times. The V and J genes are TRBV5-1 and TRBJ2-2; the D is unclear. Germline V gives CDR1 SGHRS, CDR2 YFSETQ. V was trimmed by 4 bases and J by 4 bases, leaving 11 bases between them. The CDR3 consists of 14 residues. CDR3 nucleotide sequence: TGCGCCAGCAGCCAAGACACCGTCACCGGGGAGCTGTTTTTT. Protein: CASSQDTVTGELFF.

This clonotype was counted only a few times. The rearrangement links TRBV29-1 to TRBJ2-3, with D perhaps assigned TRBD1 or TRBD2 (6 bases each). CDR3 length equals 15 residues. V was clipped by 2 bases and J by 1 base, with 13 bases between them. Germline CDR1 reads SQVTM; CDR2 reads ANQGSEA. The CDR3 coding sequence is TGCAGCGTTGAAAAGGGGGGCAGGGGCACAGATACGCAGTATTTT. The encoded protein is CSVEKGGRGTDTQYF.

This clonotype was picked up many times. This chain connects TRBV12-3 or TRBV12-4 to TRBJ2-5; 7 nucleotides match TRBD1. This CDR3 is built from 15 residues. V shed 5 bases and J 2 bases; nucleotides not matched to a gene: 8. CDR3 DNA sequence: TGTGCCAGCAGTCCTACCGGGACAGATCAAGAGACCCAGTACTTC. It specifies CASSPTGTDQETQYF.

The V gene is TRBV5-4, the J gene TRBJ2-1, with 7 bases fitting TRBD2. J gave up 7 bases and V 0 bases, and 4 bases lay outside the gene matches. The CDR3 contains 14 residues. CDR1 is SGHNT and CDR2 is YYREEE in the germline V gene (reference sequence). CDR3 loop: CASSLVGSGNEQFF. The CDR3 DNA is TGTGCCAGCAGCTTGGTGGGTAGCGGGAATGAGCAGTTCTTC.

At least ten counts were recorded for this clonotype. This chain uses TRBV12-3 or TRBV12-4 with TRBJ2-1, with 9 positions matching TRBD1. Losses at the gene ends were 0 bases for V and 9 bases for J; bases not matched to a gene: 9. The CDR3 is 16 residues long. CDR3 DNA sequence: TGTGCCAGCAGTTTAGCCGGGACAGGGAAGATAGGTGAGCAGTTCTTC. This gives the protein CASSLAGTGKIGEQFF.

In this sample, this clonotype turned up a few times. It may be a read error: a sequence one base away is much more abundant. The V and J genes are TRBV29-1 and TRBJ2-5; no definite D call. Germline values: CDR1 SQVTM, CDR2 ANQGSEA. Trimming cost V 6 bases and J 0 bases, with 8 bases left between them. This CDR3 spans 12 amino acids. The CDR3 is CSVIQNQETQYF. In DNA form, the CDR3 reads TGCAGCGTCATCCAGAACCAAGAGACCCAGTACTTC.

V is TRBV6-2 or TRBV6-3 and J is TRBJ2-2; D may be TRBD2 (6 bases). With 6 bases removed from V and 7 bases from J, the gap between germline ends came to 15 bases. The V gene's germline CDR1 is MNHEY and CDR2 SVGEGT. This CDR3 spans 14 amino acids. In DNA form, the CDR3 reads TGTGCCAGCAGATTCGGGGGAGTTCGCGGGGAGCTGTTTTTT. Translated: CASRFGGVRGELFF.

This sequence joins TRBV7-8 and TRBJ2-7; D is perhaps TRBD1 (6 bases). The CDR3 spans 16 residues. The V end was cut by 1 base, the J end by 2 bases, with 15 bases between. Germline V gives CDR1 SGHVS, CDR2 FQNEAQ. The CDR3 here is CASSLVGSGVTYEQYF. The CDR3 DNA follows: TGTGCCAGCAGCTTAGTGGGGTCAGGGGTTACCTACGAGCAGTACTTC.

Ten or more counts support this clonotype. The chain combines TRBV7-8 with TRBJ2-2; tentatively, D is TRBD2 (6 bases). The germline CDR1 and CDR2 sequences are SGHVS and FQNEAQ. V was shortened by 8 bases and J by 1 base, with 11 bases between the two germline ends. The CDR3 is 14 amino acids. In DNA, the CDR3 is TGTGCCAGCCCCGCGGGGAGGAACACCGGGGAGCTGTTTTTT. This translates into CASPAGRNTGELFF.

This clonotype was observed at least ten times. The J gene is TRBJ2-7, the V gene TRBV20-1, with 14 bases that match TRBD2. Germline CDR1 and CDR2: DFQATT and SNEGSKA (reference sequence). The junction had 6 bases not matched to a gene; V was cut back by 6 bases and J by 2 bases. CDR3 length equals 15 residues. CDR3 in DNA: TGCAGTGCCCGGGGACTAGCGGGGGAGACCTACGAGCAGTACTTC. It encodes CSARGLAGETYEQYF.

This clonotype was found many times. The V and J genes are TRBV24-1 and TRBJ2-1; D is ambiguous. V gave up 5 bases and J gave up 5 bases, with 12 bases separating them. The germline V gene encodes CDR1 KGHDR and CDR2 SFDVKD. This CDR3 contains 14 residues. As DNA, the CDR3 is TGTGCCACCAGTGTCAATACCCGGAACAATGAGCAGTTCTTC. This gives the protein CATSVNTRNNEQFF.

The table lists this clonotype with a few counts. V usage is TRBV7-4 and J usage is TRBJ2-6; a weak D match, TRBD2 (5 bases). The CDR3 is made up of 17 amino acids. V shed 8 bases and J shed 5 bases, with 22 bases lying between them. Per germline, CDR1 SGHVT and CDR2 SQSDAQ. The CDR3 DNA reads TGTGCCAGCGCTGGAGGAGTAAGAGAGAACTGGGCCAACGTCCTGACTTTC. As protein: CASAGGVRENWANVLTF. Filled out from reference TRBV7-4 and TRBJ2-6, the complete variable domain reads GAGVSQSPRYKVAKRGRDVALRCDSISGHVTLYWYRQTLGQGSEVLTYSQSDAQRDKSGRPSGRFSAERPERSVSTLKIQRTEQGDSAVYLCASAGGVRENWANVLTFGAGSRLTVL.

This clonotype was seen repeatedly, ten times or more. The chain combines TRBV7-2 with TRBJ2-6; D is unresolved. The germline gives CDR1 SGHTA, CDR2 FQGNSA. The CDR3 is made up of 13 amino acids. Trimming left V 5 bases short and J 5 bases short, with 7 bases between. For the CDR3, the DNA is TGTGCCAGCAGCCCAGGCAGGGCCAACGTCCTGACTTTC. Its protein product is CASSPGRANVLTF.

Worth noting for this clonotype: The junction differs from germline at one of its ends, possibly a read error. CDR3 coding DNA: TGTGTCAGCAAAGAGGACAGCGTCCCCCAAGGGACCCAGTACTTC. It codes for CVSKEDSVPQGTQYF. This sequence joins TRBV6-2 or TRBV6-3 and TRBJ2-5; perhaps TRBD1 as D (6 bases). CDR1 is MNHEY and CDR2 is SVGEGT in the germline V gene. The CDR3 runs 15 residues.

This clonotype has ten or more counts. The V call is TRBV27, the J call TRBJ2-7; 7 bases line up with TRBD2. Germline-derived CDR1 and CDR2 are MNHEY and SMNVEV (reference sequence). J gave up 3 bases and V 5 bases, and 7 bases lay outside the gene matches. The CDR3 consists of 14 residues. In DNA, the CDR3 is TGTGCCAGCAGTCCCCCGGGACTAAACTACGAGCAGTACTTC. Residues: CASSPPGLNYEQYF.

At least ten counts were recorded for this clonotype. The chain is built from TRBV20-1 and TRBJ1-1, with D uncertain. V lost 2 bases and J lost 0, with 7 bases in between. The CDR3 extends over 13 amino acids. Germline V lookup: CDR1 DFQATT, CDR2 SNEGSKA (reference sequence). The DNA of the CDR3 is TGCAGTGCTAGATCCGGGATGAACACTGAAGCTTTCTTT. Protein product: CSARSGMNTEAFF.

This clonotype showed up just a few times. CDR3 region: CASSLTGLTGELFF. The CDR3 bases are TGTGCCAGCAGCTTAACCGGTCTTACCGGGGAGCTGTTTTTT. This chain connects TRBV7-2 to TRBJ2-2; D not certain. The CDR3 extends over 14 amino acids. CDR1 and CDR2 (germline): SGHTA, FQGNSA. The V end was cut by 2 bases, the J end by 5 bases, with 9 bases between.

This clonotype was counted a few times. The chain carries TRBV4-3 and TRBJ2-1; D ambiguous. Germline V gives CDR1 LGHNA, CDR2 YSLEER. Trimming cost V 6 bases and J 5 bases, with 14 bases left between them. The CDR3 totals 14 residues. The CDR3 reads CASSRTLGNNEQFF. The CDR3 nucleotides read TGCGCCAGCAGTCGAACGTTGGGAAACAATGAGCAGTTCTTC.

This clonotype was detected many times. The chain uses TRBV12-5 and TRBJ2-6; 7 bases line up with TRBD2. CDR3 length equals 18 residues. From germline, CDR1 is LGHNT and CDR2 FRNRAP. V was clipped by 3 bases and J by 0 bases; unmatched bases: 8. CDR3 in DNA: TGTGCTAGTGGTTTAAGAGCGGGACCGGACTCTGGGGCCAACGTCCTGACTTTC. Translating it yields CASGLRAGPDSGANVLTF.